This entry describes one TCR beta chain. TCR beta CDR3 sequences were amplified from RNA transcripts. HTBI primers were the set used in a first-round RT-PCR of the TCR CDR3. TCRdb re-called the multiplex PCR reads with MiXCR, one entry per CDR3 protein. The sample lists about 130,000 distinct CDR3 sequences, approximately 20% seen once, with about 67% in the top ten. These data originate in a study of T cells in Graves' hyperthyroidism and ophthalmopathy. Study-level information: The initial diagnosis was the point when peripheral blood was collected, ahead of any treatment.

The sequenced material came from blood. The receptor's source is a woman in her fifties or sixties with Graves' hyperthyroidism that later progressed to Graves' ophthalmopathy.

The CDR3 here is CASSLDRGPQHF. The CDR3 nucleotides are TGCGCCAGCAGCTTGGACAGGGGGCCCCAGCATTTT. This chain connects TRBV5-1 to TRBJ1-5; 7 bases map to TRBD1. Losses at the gene ends were 0 bases for V and 9 bases for J; bases not matched to a gene: 0. Germline loops: CDR1 SGHRS, CDR2 YFSETQ. This CDR3 region has 12 residues.